This TCR beta chain was found in a study of beta chain features in type 1 diabetes. Points from the study as a whole: TCRB CDR3 length was moderately but significantly reduced in all four CD4+ subsets of Type 1 diabetes patients.

Donors contributed one heparinised blood draw apiece, averaging roughly 0.12 L. Sorting of CD4+ naive, central memory, regulatory and stem cell-like memory cells was performed via CD45RO/CCR7/CD25/CD127/CD95/CD27. The sequenced template was cDNA made from the entire isolated RNA. Some clones are missing from TCRdb's copy, which holds only in-frame ones; the method was immunoSEQ multiplex PCR. The sample records around 300,000 clones, about 10% being singletons. This CDR3 contains 13 residues. Germline assignment: CDR1 SNHLY and CDR2 FYNNEI. V was clipped by 11 bases and J by 5 bases; unmatched bases: 11. This clone appeared a few times. Its antigen is currently unknown.

The TCR comes from a woman aged 30 to 39 in good health. J is TRBJ2-7 and V is TRBV2, with TRBD2 matching 8 bases. The specimen was naive CD4+ T cells from blood. This chain's CDR3 is CAGGQREYHEQYF. CDR3 coding DNA: TGTGCCGGGGGCCAGCGGGAGTACCACGAGCAGTACTTC.